These T cell receptor beta chains were read from a single sample in a study of blood T cell repertoires in COVID-19. Here immunoSEQ multiplex PCR was the method, and the copy in TCRdb shows in-frame clones only, minus some. Of 200,000 to 250,000 clones listed, about 80% are singletons. The sample taken for sequencing was PBMCs or T cells enriched from blood (not recorded which). These TCRs come from a man aged 55-75 years who had recovered from COVID-19. Each CDR3 is given with its conserved first and last residue. The D gene is left open where the match is weak. Clone sizes are given selectively: once, few, many, or a class where the clone is expanded.

V gene	D gene	clone size	J gene	CDR3 protein	CDR3 DNA
TRBV5-6	TRBD2	-	TRBJ2-3	CASSSGLAGDLHSTDTQYF	TGTGCCAGCAGCTCGGGACTAGCGGGGGACCTCCATAGCACAGATACGCAGTATTTT
TRBV6-4	-	-	TRBJ2-1	CASSGAGTEEGSSYNEQFF	TGTGCCAGCAGTGGGGCCGGGACGGAGGAGGGTAGCTCCTACAATGAGCAGTTCTTC
TRBV12-3/TRBV12-4	-	-	TRBJ1-5	CASSFRRDQPQHF	TGTGCCAGCAGTTTCCGGAGGGATCAGCCCCAGCATTTT
TRBV7-9	-	few	TRBJ2-1	CASSHTDSRWFF	TGTGCCAGCAGCCACACGGACAGCCGCTGGTTCTTC
TRBV19	TRBD1	-	TRBJ1-5	CASKMDREGQPQHF	TGTGCCAGTAAAATGGACAGGGAAGGACAGCCCCAGCATTTT
TRBV30	TRBD1	-	TRBJ2-3	CAWRTGVRTDTQYF	TGTGCCTGGAGAACAGGGGTCCGCACAGATACGCAGTATTTT
TRBV2	-	-	TRBJ1-2	CASRAERHGYTF	TGTGCCAGCAGGGCAGAGCGACATGGCTACACCTTC
TRBV4-1	-	-	TRBJ2-7	CASSQGTNYEQYF	TGCGCCAGCAGCCAAGGGACTAACTACGAGCAGTACTTC
TRBV25-1	TRBD1	-	TRBJ2-5	CASGTGTGQETQYF	TGTGCCAGCGGGACCGGGACAGGGCAGGAGACCCAGTACTTC
TRBV5-1	-	once	TRBJ2-5	CASSTARGLQETQYF	TGCGCCAGCAGCACCGCACGAGGGCTACAAGAGACCCAGTACTTC
TRBV24-1	-	-	TRBJ1-1	CATSDQTSGVGAFF	TGTGCCACCAGTGATCAGACCTCAGGGGTTGGCGCTTTCTTT
TRBV19	-	-	TRBJ2-1	CASSISGRRWSSYNEQFF	TGTGCCAGTAGTATTAGTGGACGGAGGTGGAGCTCCTACAATGAGCAGTTCTTC
TRBV19	TRBD1	few	TRBJ1-2	CASSKKGATNYGYTF	TGTGCCAGTAGTAAGAAGGGGGCTACTAACTATGGCTACACCTTC
TRBV6-1	TRBD1	-	TRBJ1-4	CASSEAPAGGGEKLFF	TGTGCCAGCAGTGAAGCACCGGCAGGGGGCGGAGAAAAACTGTTTTTT
TRBV7-2	TRBD1	once	TRBJ1-1	CASSTDRINEAFF	TGTGCCAGCAGCACGGACAGGATCAATGAAGCTTTCTTT